The TCR beta chain under discussion was sequenced for a study of shared clonotypes between healthy human individuals. In the original analysis: Sequence data from immunoSEQ were junction-only and lacked quality scores; consequently, filtering differed. Libraries were prepared by immunoSEQ multiplex PCR; TCRdb keeps only in-frame clonotypes and omits some of them. V, J and clone size were drawn from that table, and D and trimming were deduced from the DNA. The repertoire has fewer than 1.4 million clones, about 80% of them found once; the top ten carry roughly 0.62%. There are 13 residues in the CDR3. Trimming took 6 bases from V and 0 from J, leaving 9 bases between them. The germline gives CDR1 MDHEN, CDR2 SYDVKM.

The specimen was memory CD4+ T cells from PBMCs. The sample's subset: CD45RA-negative fraction. The clonotype originates from a man younger than 30 in good health. Some clones in this sample may be carry-over from other donors' samples. V is TRBV28 and J is TRBJ2-7; D remains ambiguous. CDR3 amino acids: CASRAGFSYEQYF. DNA of the CDR3: TGTGCCAGCAGGGCAGGCTTCTCCTACGAGCAGTACTTC.